This is a list of T cell receptor beta chains from one sample in a study of PD-1 blockade in classical Hodgkin lymphoma. Clones were read by immunoSEQ multiplex PCR, and TCRdb kept only the in-frame ones, dropping some. The table has 75,000 to 100,000 clones, roughly four fifths seen once. The source was peripheral blood mononuclear cells (PBMCs), collected before the second cycle of nivolumab. All receptors derive from a human donor with classical Hodgkin lymphoma. CDR3s include the opening cysteine and the closing phenylalanine or tryptophan. The D gene is left open where the match is weak. Part of the rows lack a size; the others show once, few, many or a class for expanded clones.

cdr3_nt: TGTGCCAGCAGCCTTTATCAGGGACTAGCGGGAGAGACCCAGTACTTC
cdr3_aa: CASSLYQGLAGETQYF
j_call: TRBJ2-5
v_call: TRBV9
d_call: TRBD2
clone_size: NA

cdr3_nt: TGCGCCAGCAGCTCGGACGGAGGAACATATGGCTACACCTTC
cdr3_aa: CASSSDGGTYGYTF
j_call: TRBJ1-2
v_call: TRBV5-1
d_call: NA
clone_size: NA

cdr3_nt: TGTGCCAGCAGAATGACAGGGGGGGGAACTGAAGCTTTCTTT
cdr3_aa: CASRMTGGGTEAFF
j_call: TRBJ1-1
v_call: TRBV27
d_call: TRBD1
clone_size: NA

cdr3_nt: TGTGCCAGCGAGGAGAGACGACAGGGCCAAGCTTTCTTT
cdr3_aa: CASEERRQGQAFF
j_call: TRBJ1-1
v_call: TRBV25-1
d_call: TRBD1
clone_size: few

cdr3_nt: TGTGCCAGCAGCCCGCGGGCGGCGCCCCAGCATTTT
cdr3_aa: CASSPRAAPQHF
j_call: TRBJ1-5
v_call: TRBV28
d_call: NA
clone_size: few

cdr3_nt: TGTGCCAGCAGCATTATCCTAGCGGGAGTGCGTGGGGCCAACGTCCTGACTTTC
cdr3_aa: CASSIILAGVRGANVLTF
j_call: TRBJ2-6
v_call: TRBV13
d_call: TRBD2
clone_size: NA

cdr3_nt: TGTGCCAGCAGCTACGTTGCCTACGAGCAGTACTTC
cdr3_aa: CASSYVAYEQYF
j_call: TRBJ2-7
v_call: TRBV14
d_call: NA
clone_size: NA

cdr3_nt: TGTGCCAGCAGTTTTTCGTTACACGAGCAGTACTTC
cdr3_aa: CASSFSLHEQYF
j_call: TRBJ2-7
v_call: TRBV28
d_call: NA
clone_size: NA

cdr3_nt: TGTGCCAGCAGTCGCGGACAGGGGAGGTCGTCTGAAGCTTTCTTT
cdr3_aa: CASSRGQGRSSEAFF
j_call: TRBJ1-1
v_call: TRBV6-5
d_call: TRBD1
clone_size: NA

cdr3_nt: TGTGCCAGCAGCTTACGCGGGAGGGTTGAGCAGTACTTC
cdr3_aa: CASSLRGRVEQYF
j_call: TRBJ2-7
v_call: TRBV7-2
d_call: TRBD2
clone_size: NA

cdr3_nt: TGTGCCAGCAGCCCGTCGGGACAGGACGGCTCTGGAAACACCATATATTTT
cdr3_aa: CASSPSGQDGSGNTIYF
j_call: TRBJ1-3
v_call: TRBV7-9
d_call: TRBD1
clone_size: NA

cdr3_nt: TGCGCCAGCAGCCAAGCGTCCAGGGCCTTTGGCTACACCTTC
cdr3_aa: CASSQASRAFGYTF
j_call: TRBJ1-2
v_call: TRBV4-1
d_call: NA
clone_size: NA

cdr3_nt: TGTGCCAGCGACGGCGGGGGACTATCATCCTCGGAGACCCAGTACTTC
cdr3_aa: CASDGGGLSSSETQYF
j_call: TRBJ2-5
v_call: TRBV28
d_call: TRBD2
clone_size: few

cdr3_nt: TGTGCCTGGAGTGGAGCGGTCGCCGCTGGAAACACCATATATTTT
cdr3_aa: CAWSGAVAAGNTIYF
j_call: TRBJ1-3
v_call: TRBV30
d_call: NA
clone_size: NA

cdr3_nt: TGTGCCAGCAGCCGAGAGGGGAACACCGGGGAGCTGTTTTTT
cdr3_aa: CASSREGNTGELFF
j_call: TRBJ2-2
v_call: TRBV7-2
d_call: NA
clone_size: NA